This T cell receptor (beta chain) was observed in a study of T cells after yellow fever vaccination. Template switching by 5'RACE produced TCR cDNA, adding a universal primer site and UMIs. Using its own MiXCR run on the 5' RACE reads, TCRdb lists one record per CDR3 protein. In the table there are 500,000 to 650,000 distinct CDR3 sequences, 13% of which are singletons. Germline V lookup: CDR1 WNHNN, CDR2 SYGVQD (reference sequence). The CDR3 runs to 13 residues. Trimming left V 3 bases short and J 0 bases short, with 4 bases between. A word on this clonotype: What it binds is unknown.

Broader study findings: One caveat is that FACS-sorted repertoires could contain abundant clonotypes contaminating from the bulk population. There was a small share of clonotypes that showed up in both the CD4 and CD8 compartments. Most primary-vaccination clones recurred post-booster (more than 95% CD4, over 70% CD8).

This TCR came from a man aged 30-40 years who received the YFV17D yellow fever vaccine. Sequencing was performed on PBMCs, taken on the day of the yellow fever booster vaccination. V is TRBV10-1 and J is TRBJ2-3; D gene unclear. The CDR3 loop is CASSEASTDTQYF. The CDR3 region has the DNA TGCGCCAGCAGTGAAGCTAGCACAGATACGCAGTATTTT.